This TCR beta chain was captured in a study of blood T cell repertoires in COVID-19. Study summary: Material from acute and convalescent COVID-19 was sourced from the United States, Italy and Spain. The cDNA or gDNA used as material had been derived from T cells, B-cell-depleted T cells, or PBMCs.

Clones were sequenced by immunoSEQ multiplex PCR, and TCRdb holds only the in-frame ones, with some missing. This sample has roughly 56,000 clones, with 80% to 90% found just once. The CDR3 length is 17 residues. With 9 bases removed from V and 6 bases from J, the gap between germline ends came to 29 bases. Germline CDR1 MNHEY, CDR2 SMNVEV (reference sequence). Sequenced sample: peripheral blood. This rearrangement joins TRBV27 to TRBJ1-1; D possibly corresponds to TRBD1 (5 bases). This receptor was taken from a human donor in a cohort sampled during active COVID-19. Here the CDR3 reads CARTYKGPRPGGAEAFF. The CDR3 region has the DNA TGTGCCAGGACATATAAGGGCCCTCGGCCGGGGGGGGCTGAAGCTTTCTTT.